This T cell receptor (beta chain) comes out of a study of Ad26.COV2.S vaccination and SARS-CoV-2 variants. Study details: As a participant in COV1001, the donor was in the Ad26.COV2.S trial arm. The study gave Ad26.COV2.S intramuscularly, once or twice 56 days apart. General study results and limits: Responses of spike-specific T cells (both CD8+ and CD4+) reportedly showed substantial breadth after vaccination. Spike-specific TCR breadth ran higher among vaccine recipients than placebo recipients.

This CDR3 has 15 residues. Germline loops: CDR1 MNHEY, CDR2 SMNVEV (reference sequence). V lost 2 bases and J 0 bases, leaving 8 bases between the germline ends. In the case of this clone: Its antigen remains unidentified.

Profiling relied on immunoSEQ multiplex PCR, and the TCRdb table lists in-frame clones only, not all of them. The sample has around 450,000 clones, 80% to 95% seen once. Treatment indicated: over 15 received Ad26.COV2.S at low or high dose, single or two shots; about 5 received placebo; per-sample allocation not given. Samples came from day 63 after the first vaccine or placebo injection. The rearrangement joins TRBV27 to TRBJ1-5; no firm D call. Here the sequenced sample was peripheral blood, taken in a trial of Ad26.COV2.S vaccine versus placebo. The origin of this receptor is a person aged 18 to 65 who received the Ad26.COV2.S COVID-19 vaccine or a placebo. Here the CDR3 reads CASSLDGHSNQPQHF. DNA for the CDR3: TGTGCCAGCAGTTTAGACGGCCATAGCAATCAGCCCCAGCATTTT.